This TCR beta chain stems from a study of radiotherapy plus CTLA-4 blockade in lung cancer. As for the study in general: With 25% to 40% of patients having disease control, objective responses were seen in less than 20%. Findings and limits, study-wide: Best predicting response, reportedly, were early blood T cell clone dynamics, with interferon-beta. Radiotherapy with ipilimumab was followed by blood expansion of tumor-derived clones.

To note about this clone: Its specificity is unknown.

The data were produced by immunoSEQ multiplex PCR, yet TCRdb's version contains in-frame clones alone and is incomplete. The sample records about 45,000 clones, almost 65% being singletons. The CDR3 is 18 residues long. V lost 4 bases, J lost 7 bases, and 20 bases stayed unmatched. Germline V gene lookup returns CDR1 SGDLS and CDR2 YYNGEE. This receptor was obtained from a human donor with non-small cell lung cancer who had a partial response to radiotherapy plus ipilimumab. The chain couples TRBV9 to TRBJ2-1; 7 positions agree with TRBD1. The sequenced sample was peripheral blood, obtained from a patient treated with radiotherapy plus ipilimumab. The CDR3 here is CASSPELGGVRTGNEQFF. CDR3 DNA: TGTGCCAGCAGCCCCGAGTTAGGGGGCGTAAGAACTGGAAATGAGCAGTTCTTC.